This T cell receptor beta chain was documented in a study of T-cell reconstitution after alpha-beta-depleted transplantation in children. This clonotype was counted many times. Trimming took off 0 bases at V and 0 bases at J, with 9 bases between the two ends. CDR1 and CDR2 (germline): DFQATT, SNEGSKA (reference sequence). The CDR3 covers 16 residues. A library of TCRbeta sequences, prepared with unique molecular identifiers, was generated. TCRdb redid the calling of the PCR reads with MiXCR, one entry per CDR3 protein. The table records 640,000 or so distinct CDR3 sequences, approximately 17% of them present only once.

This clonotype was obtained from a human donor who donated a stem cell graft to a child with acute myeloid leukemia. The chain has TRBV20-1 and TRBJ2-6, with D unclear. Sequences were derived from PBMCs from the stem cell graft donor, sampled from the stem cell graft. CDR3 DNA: TGCAGTGCTAGAGACGTGACTCTCTCTGGGGCCAACGTCCTGACTTTC. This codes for CSARDVTLSGANVLTF.